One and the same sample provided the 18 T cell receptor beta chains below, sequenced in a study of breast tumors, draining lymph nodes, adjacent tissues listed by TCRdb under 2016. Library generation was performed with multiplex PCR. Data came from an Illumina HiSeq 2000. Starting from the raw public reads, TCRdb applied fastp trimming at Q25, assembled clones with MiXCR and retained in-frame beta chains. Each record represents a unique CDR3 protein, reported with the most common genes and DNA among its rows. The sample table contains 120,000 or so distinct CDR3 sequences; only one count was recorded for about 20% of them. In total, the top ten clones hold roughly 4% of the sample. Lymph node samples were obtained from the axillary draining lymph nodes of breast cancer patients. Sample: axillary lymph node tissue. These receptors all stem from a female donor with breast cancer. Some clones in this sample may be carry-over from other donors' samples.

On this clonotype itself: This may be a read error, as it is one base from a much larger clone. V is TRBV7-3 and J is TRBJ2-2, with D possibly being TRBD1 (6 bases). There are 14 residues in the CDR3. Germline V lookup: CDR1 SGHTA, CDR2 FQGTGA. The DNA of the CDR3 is TGTGCCTGCAGCCGGGACATCCTCCACCGGGAGCTGTTTTTT. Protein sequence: CACSRDILHRELFF.

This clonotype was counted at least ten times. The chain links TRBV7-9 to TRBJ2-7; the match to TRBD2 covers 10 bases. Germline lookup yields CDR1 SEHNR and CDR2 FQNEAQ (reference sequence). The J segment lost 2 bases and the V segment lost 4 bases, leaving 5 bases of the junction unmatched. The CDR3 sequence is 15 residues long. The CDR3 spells CASSSTSGKAYEQYF. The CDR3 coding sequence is TGTGCCAGCAGCTCCACTAGCGGGAAGGCCTACGAGCAGTACTTC.

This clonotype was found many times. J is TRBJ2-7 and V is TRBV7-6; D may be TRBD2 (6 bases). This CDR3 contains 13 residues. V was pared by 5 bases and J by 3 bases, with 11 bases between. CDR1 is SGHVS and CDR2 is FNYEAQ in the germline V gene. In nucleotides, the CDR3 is TGTGCCAGCAGCCGCGGGGTCTACTACGAGCAGTACTTC. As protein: CASSRGVYYEQYF.

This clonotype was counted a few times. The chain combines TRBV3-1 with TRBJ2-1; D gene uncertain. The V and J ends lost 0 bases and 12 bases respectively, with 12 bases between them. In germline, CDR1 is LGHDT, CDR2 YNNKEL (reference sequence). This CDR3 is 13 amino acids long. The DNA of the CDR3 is TGTGCCAGCAGCCAAGAATTGGGCCCTAGGCAGTTCTTC. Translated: CASSQELGPRQFF.

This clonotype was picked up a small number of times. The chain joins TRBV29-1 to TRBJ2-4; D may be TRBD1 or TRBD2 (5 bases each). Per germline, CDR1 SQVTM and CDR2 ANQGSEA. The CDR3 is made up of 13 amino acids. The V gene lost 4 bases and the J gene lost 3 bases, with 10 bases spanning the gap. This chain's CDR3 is CSVGDGIKNIQYF. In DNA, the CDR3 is TGCAGCGTTGGGGACGGCATCAAAAACATTCAGTACTTC.

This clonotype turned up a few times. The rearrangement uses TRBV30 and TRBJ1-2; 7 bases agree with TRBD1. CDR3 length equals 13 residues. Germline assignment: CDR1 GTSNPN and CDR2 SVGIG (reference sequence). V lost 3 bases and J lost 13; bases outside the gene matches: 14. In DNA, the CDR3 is TGTGCCTGGAGCGTACTCCCGGGACAGTCTCCCACCTTC. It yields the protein CAWSVLPGQSPTF.

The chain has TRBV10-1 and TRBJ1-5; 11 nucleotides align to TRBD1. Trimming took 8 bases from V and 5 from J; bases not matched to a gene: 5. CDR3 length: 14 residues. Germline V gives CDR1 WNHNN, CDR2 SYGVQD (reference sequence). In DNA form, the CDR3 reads TGCGCCAGCTCAGGACAGGGGGCCTATCAGCCCCAGCATTTT. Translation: CASSGQGAYQPQHF.

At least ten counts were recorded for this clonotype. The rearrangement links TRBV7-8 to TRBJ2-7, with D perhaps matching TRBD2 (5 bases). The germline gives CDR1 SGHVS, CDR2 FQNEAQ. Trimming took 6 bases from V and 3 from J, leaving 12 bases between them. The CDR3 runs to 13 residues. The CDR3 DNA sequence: TGTGCCAGCAGTCTAGCTAAGGGCTACGAGCAGTACTTC. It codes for CASSLAKGYEQYF.

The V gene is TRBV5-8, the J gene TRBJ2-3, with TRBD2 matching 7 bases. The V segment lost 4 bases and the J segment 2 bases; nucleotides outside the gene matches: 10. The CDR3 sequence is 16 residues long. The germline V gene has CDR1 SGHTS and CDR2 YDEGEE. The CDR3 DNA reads TGTGCCAGCAGCGATGCGACTAGCTCGGCCACAGATACGCAGTATTTT. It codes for CASSDATSSATDTQYF.

The CDR3 here is CASGHRDGRNEKLFF. The CDR3, as DNA: TGTGCCAGCGGTCATCGGGACGGGAGGAATGAAAAACTGTTTTTT. This rearrangement joins TRBV27 to TRBJ1-4; a weak D match, TRBD1 (5 bases). Trimming took 8 bases from V and 5 from J, leaving 18 bases between them. Looked up from germline, CDR1 is MNHEY and CDR2 is SMNVEV (reference sequence). This CDR3 has 15 residues. Full variable domain (missing parts from reference TRBV27 and TRBJ1-4): EAQVTQNPRYLITVTGKKLTVTCSQNMNHEYMSWYRQDPGLGLRQIYYSMNVEVTDKGDVPEGYKVSRKEKRNFPLILESPSPNQTSLYFCASGHRDGRNEKLFFGSGTQLSVL.

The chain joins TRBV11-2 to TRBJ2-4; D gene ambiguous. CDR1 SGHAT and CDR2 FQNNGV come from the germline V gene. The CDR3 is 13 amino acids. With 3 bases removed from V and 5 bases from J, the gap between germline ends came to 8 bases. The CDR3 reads CASSFGPENIQYF. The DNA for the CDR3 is TGTGCCAGCAGCTTCGGACCCGAAAACATTCAGTACTTC.

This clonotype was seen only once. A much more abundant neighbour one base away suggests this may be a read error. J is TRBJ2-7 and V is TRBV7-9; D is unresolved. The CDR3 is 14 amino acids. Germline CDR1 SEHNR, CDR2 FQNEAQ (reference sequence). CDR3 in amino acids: CASSPGPWAHEQHF. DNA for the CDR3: TGTGCCAGCAGCCCAGGCCCATGGGCCCACGAGCAGCACTTC.

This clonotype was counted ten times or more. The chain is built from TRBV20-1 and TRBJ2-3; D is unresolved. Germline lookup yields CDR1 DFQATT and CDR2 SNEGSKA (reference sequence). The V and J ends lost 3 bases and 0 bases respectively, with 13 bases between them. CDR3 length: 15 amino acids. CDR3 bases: TGCAGTGCTAGTTGGGCCGCTCCTAGCACAGATACGCAGTATTTT. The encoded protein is CSASWAAPSTDTQYF.

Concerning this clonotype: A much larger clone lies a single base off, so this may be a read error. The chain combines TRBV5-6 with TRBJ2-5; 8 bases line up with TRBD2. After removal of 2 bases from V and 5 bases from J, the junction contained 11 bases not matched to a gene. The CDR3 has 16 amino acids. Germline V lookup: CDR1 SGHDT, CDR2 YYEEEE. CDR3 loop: CASSFLGGAGGETQYF. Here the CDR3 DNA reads TGTGCCAGCAGCTTCCTCGGGGGGGCCGGGGGGGAGACCCAGTACTTC.

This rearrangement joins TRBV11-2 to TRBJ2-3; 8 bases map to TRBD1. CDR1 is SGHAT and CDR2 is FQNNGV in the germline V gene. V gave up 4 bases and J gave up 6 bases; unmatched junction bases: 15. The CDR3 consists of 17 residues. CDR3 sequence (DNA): TGTGCCAGCAGCTCCGGACAGGGACTTACTAGTTCCGATACGCAGTATTTT. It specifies CASSSGQGLTSSDTQYF.

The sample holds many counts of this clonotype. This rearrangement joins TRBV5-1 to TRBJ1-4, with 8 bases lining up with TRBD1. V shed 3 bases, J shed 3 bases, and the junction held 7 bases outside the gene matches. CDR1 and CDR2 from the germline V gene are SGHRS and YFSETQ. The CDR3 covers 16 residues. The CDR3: CASSYIQGGANEKLFF. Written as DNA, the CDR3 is TGCGCCAGCAGCTACATACAGGGGGGGGCTAATGAAAAACTGTTTTTT.

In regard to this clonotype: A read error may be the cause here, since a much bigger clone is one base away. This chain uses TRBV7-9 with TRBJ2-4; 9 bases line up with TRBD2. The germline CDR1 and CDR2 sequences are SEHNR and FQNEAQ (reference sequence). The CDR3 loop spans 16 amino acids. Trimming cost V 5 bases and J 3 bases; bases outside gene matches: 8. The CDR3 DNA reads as TGTGCCAGCAGCCTTGGGCTAGCGGGAAACAAAAACATTCAGTACTTC. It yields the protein CASSLGLAGNKNIQYF.

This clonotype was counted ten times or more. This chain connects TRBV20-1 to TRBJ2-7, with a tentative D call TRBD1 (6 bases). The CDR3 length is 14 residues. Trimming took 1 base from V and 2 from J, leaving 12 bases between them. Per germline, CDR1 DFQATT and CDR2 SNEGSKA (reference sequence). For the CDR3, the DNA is TGCAGTGCTAGAGCCTCGACAGGTGCCTACGAGCAGTACTTC. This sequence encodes CSARASTGAYEQYF.